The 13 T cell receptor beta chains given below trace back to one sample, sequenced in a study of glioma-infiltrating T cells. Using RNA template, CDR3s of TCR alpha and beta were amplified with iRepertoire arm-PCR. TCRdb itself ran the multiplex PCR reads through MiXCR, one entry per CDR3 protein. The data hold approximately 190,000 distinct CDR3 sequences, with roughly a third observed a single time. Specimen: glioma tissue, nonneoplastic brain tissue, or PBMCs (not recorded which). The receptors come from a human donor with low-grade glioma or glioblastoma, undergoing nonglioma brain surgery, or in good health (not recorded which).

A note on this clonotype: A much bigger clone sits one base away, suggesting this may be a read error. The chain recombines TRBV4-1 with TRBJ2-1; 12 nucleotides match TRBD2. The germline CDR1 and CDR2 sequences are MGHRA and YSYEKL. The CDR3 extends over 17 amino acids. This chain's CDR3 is CASSQDRSGTSGLEHFF. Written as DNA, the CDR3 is TGCGCCAGCAGCCAAGATAGGTCCGGGACTAGCGGGCTCGAGCATTTCTTC.

This chain's CDR3 is CASSSSQGRRNTEAFF. In DNA form, the CDR3 reads TGTGCCAGCAGCTCCTCCCAGGGACGGCGAAACACTGAAGCTTTCTTT. The chain carries TRBV5-4 and TRBJ1-1; D may be TRBD1 (5 bases). The V gene's germline CDR1 is SGHNT and CDR2 YYREEE (reference sequence). The CDR3 runs to 16 residues. The V and J ends lost 3 bases and 2 bases respectively, with 17 bases between them.

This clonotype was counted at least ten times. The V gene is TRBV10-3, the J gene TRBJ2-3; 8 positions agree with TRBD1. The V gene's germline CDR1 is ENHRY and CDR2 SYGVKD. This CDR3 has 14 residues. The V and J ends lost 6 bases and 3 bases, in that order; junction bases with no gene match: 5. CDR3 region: CAIRAGGSTDTQYF. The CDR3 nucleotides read TGTGCCATCAGGGCAGGGGGCTCGACAGATACGCAGTATTTT.

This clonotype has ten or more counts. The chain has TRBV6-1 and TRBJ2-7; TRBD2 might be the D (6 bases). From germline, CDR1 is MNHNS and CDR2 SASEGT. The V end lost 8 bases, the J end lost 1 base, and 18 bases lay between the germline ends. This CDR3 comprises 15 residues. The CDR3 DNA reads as TGTGCCAGCGGAACGACTAGTCTCGGGTCCTACGAGCAGTACTTC. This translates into CASGTTSLGSYEQYF.

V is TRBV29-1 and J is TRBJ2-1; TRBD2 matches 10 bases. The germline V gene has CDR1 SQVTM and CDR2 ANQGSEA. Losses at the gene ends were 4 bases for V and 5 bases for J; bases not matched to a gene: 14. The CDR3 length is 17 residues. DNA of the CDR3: TGCAGCGTTGTAAGGTCTAGCGGGAGAAGGGTGGACAATGAGCAGTTCTTC. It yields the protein CSVVRSSGRRVDNEQFF.

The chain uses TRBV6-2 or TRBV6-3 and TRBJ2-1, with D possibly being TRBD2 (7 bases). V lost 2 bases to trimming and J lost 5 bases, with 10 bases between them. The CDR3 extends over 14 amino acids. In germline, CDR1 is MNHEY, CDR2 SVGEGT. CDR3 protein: CASSYRGGDNEQFF. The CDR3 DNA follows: TGTGCCAGCAGTTACAGGGGGGGAGACAATGAGCAGTTCTTC.

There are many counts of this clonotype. The CDR3 spells CATSVQDSYNEQFF. The CDR3 DNA sequence: TGTGCCACCAGTGTTCAGGACTCCTACAATGAGCAGTTCTTC. The V gene is TRBV24-1, the J gene TRBJ2-1; no definite D call. The CDR3 is 14 amino acids. The germline V gene has CDR1 KGHDR and CDR2 SFDVKD. Trimming shortened V by 5 bases and J by 0 bases, and 7 bases separated the two germline ends.

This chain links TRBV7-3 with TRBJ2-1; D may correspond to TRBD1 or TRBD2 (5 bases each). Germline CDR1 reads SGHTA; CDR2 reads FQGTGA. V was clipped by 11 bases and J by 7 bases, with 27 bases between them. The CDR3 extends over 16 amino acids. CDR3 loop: CAGATAGRLPGNEQFF. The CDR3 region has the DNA TGTGCCGGCGCTACGGCGGGTAGGCTGCCAGGGAATGAGCAGTTCTTC.

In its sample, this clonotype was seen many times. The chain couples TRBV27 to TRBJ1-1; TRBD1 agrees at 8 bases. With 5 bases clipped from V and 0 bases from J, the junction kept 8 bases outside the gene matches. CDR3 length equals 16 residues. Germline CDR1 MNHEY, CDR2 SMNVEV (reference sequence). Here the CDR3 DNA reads TGTGCCAGCAGTATAGCAGGGGGCCTCATGAACACTGAAGCTTTCTTT. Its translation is CASSIAGGLMNTEAFF.

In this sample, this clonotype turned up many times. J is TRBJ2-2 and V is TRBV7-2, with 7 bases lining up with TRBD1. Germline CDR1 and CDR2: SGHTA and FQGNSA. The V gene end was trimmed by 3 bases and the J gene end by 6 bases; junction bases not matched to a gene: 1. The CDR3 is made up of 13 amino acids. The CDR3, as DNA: TGTGCCAGCAGCTTCGACAGGGCCGGGGAGCTGTTTTTT. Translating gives CASSFDRAGELFF.

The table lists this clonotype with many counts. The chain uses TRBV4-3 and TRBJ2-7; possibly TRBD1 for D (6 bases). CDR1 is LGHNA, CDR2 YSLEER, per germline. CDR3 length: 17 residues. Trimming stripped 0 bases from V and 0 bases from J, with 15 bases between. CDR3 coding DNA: TGCGCCAGCAGCCAAGATCACCGACAGGAGTTCTCCTACGAGCAGTACTTC. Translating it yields CASSQDHRQEFSYEQYF.

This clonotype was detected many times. CDR3 protein: CASSWGQYYEQYF. CDR3 bases: TGTGCCAGCAGCTGGGGACAATACTACGAGCAGTACTTC. This chain uses TRBV6-2 or TRBV6-3 with TRBJ2-7, with D possibly being TRBD1 (6 bases). This CDR3 contains 13 residues. Germline V gene sequence: CDR1 MNHEY, CDR2 SVGEGT. Trimming shortened V by 6 bases and J by 3 bases, and 12 bases separated the two germline ends.

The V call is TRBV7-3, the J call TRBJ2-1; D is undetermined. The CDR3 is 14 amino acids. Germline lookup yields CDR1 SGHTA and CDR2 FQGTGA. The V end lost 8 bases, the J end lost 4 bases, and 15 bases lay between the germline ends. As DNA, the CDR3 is TGTGCCAGCCTAAAAGGGTGGTCGTACAATGAGCAGTTCTTC. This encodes CASLKGWSYNEQFF.